Below are 15 T cell receptor beta chains sequenced from a single sample in a study of OX40 agonist ivuxolimab in advanced cancers. Clones were read by immunoSEQ multiplex PCR, and TCRdb kept only the in-frame ones, dropping some. This repertoire shows roughly 26,000 clones, roughly 89% found once; its top ten account for roughly a fifth. The sample here was CD4+ or CD8+ T cells sorted from blood, taken in a trial of the OX40 agonist ivuxolimab. These receptors all stem from an adult with an advanced solid tumor such as melanoma, head and neck, liver or kidney cancer.

The chain couples TRBV4-1 to TRBJ1-1; weak D call: TRBD1 (5 bases). The CDR3 is 16 residues long. V was shortened by 6 bases and J by 0 bases, with 17 bases between the two germline ends. The germline gives CDR1 MGHRA, CDR2 YSYEKL. The CDR3 bases are TGCGCCAGCAGGCAAAGAGTCGGACATTTGAACACTGAAGCTTTCTTT. As protein: CASRQRVGHLNTEAFF.

The chain is built from TRBV7-3 and TRBJ2-1; D is unclear. The CDR3 spans 12 residues. The germline V gene encodes CDR1 SGHTA and CDR2 FQGTGA. V was pared by 3 bases and J by 5 bases, with 5 bases between. The CDR3 protein is CASSLPDNEQFF. The CDR3 bases are TGTGCCAGCAGCTTGCCGGACAATGAGCAGTTCTTC.

The chain uses TRBV29-1 and TRBJ2-3; D possibly corresponds to TRBD1 (5 bases). The V end was cut by 7 bases, the J end by 0 bases, with 11 bases between. Germline lookup yields CDR1 SQVTM and CDR2 ANQGSEA. This CDR3 is built from 13 residues. CDR3 protein: CSALTASTDTQYF. In nucleotides, the CDR3 is TGCAGCGCTCTGACAGCTAGCACAGATACGCAGTATTTT.

The chain joins TRBV10-3 to TRBJ1-1, with 8 bases matching TRBD1. Per germline, CDR1 ENHRY and CDR2 SYGVKD. The ends lost 10 bases at V and 3 bases at J; junction bases unmatched: 7. The CDR3 runs 13 residues. CDR3 residues: CATDRGGDTEAFF. DNA for the CDR3: TGTGCCACCGACAGGGGAGGGGACACTGAAGCTTTCTTT.

V usage is TRBV15 and J usage is TRBJ1-5; possible D gene TRBD1, 6 bases. Between the trimmed V and J ends, which lost 4 bases and 0 bases, there was a span of 13 bases. The CDR3 totals 16 residues. Germline CDR1 LNHNV, CDR2 YYDKDF (reference sequence). CDR3 protein: CATSTRTVYSNQPQHF. The CDR3 DNA reads TGTGCCACCAGCACAAGGACAGTTTATAGCAATCAGCCCCAGCATTTT.

The chain employs TRBV27 and TRBJ2-2; possibly TRBD2 for D (6 bases). This CDR3 has 13 amino acids. From germline, CDR1 is MNHEY and CDR2 SMNVEV (reference sequence). V was cut by 4 bases and J by 7 bases, with 10 bases left in between. DNA of the CDR3: TGTGCCAGCAGTTGGGGGGAGCTCGGGGAGCTGTTTTTT. Its protein is CASSWGELGELFF.

The chain couples TRBV6-4 to TRBJ2-3; 7 nucleotides align to TRBD1. V lost 0 bases, J lost 4 bases, and 1 base stayed unmatched. This CDR3 has 14 residues. The germline CDR1 and CDR2 sequences are MRHNA and SNTAGT. The CDR3 reads CASSDSQGADTQYF. The CDR3 DNA reads as TGTGCCAGCAGTGACTCGCAGGGGGCAGATACGCAGTATTTT.

The chain couples TRBV29-1 to TRBJ1-2; D is unresolved. The CDR3 has 12 amino acids. V was trimmed by 1 base and J by 3 bases, leaving 6 bases between them. Germline loops: CDR1 SQVTM, CDR2 ANQGSEA. CDR3: CSVEVVDYGYTF. For the CDR3, the DNA is TGCAGCGTTGAAGTTGTAGACTATGGCTACACCTTC.

V is TRBV2 and J is TRBJ1-2; a weak D match, TRBD1 (6 bases). CDR3 length: 11 amino acids. Germline CDR1 reads SNHLY; CDR2 reads FYNNEI. The V and J ends lost 6 bases and 7 bases respectively, with 9 bases between them. CDR3 in amino acids: CASRGQIGYTF. The CDR3 DNA is TGTGCCAGCAGGGGACAAATTGGCTACACCTTC.

The J gene is TRBJ2-7, the V gene TRBV6-5, with D unclear. This CDR3 comprises 14 residues. Trimming left V 5 bases short and J 1 base short, with 12 bases between. Germline assignment: CDR1 MNHEY and CDR2 SVGAGI. The CDR3 loop is CASSPPRQSYEQYF. CDR3 DNA: TGTGCCAGCAGTCCCCCTCGGCAGTCCTACGAGCAGTACTTC.

The chain couples TRBV7-9 to TRBJ2-7, with D unresolved. From germline, CDR1 is SEHNR and CDR2 FQNEAQ (reference sequence). Trimming took off 4 bases at V and 0 bases at J, with 10 bases between the two ends. This CDR3 has 14 amino acids. The CDR3 sequence: CASSSPDDSYEQYF. In DNA, the CDR3 is TGTGCCAGCAGCTCACCGGACGACTCCTACGAGCAGTACTTC. Supplemented by reference TRBV7-9 and TRBJ2-7, the full variable domain reads DTGVSQNPRHKITKRGQNVTFRCDPISEHNRLYWYRQTLGQGPEFLTYFQNEAQLEKSRLLSDRFSAERPKGSFSTLEIQRTEQGDSAMYLCASSSPDDSYEQYFGPGTRLTVT.

The rearrangement joins TRBV10-3 to TRBJ2-2; D call uncertain. This CDR3 has 14 amino acids. Trimming took 0 bases from V and 6 from J, leaving 8 bases between them. Per germline, CDR1 ENHRY and CDR2 SYGVKD. The CDR3 is CAISESITAGELFF. In DNA form, the CDR3 reads TGTGCCATCAGTGAGTCTATAACAGCCGGGGAGCTGTTTTTT.

The CDR3 protein is CASSLELGDYGYTF. CDR3 nucleotide sequence: TGTGCCAGCAGCTTGGAACTTGGGGACTATGGCTACACCTTC. The genes are TRBV5-4 and TRBJ1-2; D unclear. This CDR3 comprises 14 residues. V shed 0 bases and J shed 3 bases, with 9 bases lying between them. From germline, CDR1 is SGHNT and CDR2 YYREEE (reference sequence).

CDR3 sequence: CASSFTSLVPYEQYF. For the CDR3, the DNA is TGCGCCAGCAGCTTTACGTCCCTTGTACCCTACGAGCAGTACTTC. This chain uses TRBV5-1 with TRBJ2-7; D gene unclear. Germline CDR1 SGHRS, CDR2 YFSETQ. CDR3 length: 15 amino acids. With 2 bases removed from V and 2 bases from J, the gap between germline ends came to 14 bases.

The J gene is TRBJ2-1, the V gene TRBV19; D may be TRBD1 (5 bases). CDR1 is LNHDA, CDR2 SQIVND, per germline (reference sequence). CDR3 length: 14 amino acids. V lost 6 bases to trimming and J lost 7 bases, with 16 bases between them. This CDR3 is CASRSQGGNNEQFF. DNA for the CDR3: TGTGCCAGTAGGTCCCAGGGTGGGAATAATGAGCAGTTCTTC.